This T cell receptor (beta chain) emerged from a study of CD8 T cells in ankylosing spondylitis. As for this clonotype: Its antigen is as yet unknown.

Researchers built TCR beta libraries using quantitative 5'-RACE with molecular barcodes. MiXCR, run by TCRdb on the 5' RACE reads, gives a single entry per CDR3 protein. The sample records approximately 440,000 distinct CDR3 sequences, 17% being singletons. General study points: Ankylosing spondylitis blood seemed to carry a telltale TCR beta motif made of roughly 8 highly homologous variants. It was reported that disease-linked clones were significantly enriched in matched ankylosing spondylitis synovial fluid. Some motif variants were previously reported in reactive arthritis synovial fluid and blood.

This TCR came from a male donor with ankylosing spondylitis. Sequencing input: blood, either unsorted or a sorted T cell fraction (not recorded which).

The CDR3 protein is CASGRAGGGYTF. In DNA form, the CDR3 reads TGTGCCAGCGGGCGGGCAGGGGGAGGCTACACCTTC. This rearrangement joins TRBV12-3 or TRBV12-4 to TRBJ1-2, with 7 positions matching TRBD1. The length of the CDR3 is 12 residues. V gave up 8 bases and J gave up 8 bases; unmatched junction bases: 8.